This T cell receptor (beta chain) was sequenced for a study of cytomegalovirus exposure and HLA in healthy donors. The PCR was carried out with 60 Vbeta primers and 13 Jbeta primers. The repertoire was sequenced with immunoSEQ multiplex PCR; TCRdb's copy has only in-frame clones and lacks some. The repertoire holds 100,000 to 150,000 clones, about 79% seen once, with around 3% in the top ten. The specimen sequenced was PBMCs. This clonotype originated in a woman aged 18 to 35 in good health and CMV-seropositive.

The DNA of the CDR3 is TGTGCCAGCAGTTTATCGTCAGAGGCGCAGTATTTT. Translating it yields CASSLSSEAQYF. The chain combines TRBV27 with TRBJ2-3; D is ambiguous. V was cut by 0 bases and J by 10 bases, with 8 bases left in between. The CDR3 is 12 residues long. Germline V gene data show CDR1 as MNHEY and CDR2 as SMNVEV (reference sequence).